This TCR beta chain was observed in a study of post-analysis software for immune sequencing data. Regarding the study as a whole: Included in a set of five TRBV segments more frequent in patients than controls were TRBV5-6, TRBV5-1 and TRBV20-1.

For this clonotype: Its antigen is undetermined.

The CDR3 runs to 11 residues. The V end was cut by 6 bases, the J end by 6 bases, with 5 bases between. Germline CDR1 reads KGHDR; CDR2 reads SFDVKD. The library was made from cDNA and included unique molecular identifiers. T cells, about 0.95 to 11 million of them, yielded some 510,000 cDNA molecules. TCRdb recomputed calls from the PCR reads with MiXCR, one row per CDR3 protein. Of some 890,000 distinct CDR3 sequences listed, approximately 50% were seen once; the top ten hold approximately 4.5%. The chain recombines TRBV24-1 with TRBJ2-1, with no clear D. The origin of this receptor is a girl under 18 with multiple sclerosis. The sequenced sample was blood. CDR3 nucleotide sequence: TGTGCCACCAGTTGGGGCAATGAGCAGTTCTTC. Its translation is CATSWGNEQFF.